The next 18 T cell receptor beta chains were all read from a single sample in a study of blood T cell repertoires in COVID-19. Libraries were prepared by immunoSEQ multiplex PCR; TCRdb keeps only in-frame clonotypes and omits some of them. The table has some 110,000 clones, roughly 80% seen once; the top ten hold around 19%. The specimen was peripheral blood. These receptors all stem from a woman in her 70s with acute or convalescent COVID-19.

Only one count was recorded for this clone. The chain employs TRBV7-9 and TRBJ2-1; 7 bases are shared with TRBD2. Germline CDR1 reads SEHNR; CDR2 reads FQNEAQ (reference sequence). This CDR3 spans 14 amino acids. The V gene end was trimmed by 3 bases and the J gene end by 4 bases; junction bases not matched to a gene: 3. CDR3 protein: CASSFGGIYNEQFF. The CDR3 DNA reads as TGTGCCAGCAGCTTCGGGGGGATATACAATGAGCAGTTCTTC.

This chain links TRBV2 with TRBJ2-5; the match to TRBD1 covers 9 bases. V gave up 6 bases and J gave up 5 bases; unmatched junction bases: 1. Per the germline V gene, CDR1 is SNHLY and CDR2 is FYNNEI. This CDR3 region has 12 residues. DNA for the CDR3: TGTGCCAGCAGGGACAGGGGTGAGACCCAGTACTTC. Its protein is CASRDRGETQYF.

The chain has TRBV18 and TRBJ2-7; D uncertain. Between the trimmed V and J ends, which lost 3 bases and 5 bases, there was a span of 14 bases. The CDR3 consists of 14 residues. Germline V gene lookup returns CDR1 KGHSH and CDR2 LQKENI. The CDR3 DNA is TGTGCCAGCTCACCGCCGAGCTCCCCCCACGAGCAGTACTTC. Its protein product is CASSPPSSPHEQYF. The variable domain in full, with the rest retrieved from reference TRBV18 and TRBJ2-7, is NAGVMQNPRHLVRRRGQEARLRCSPMKGHSHVYWYRQLPEEGLKFMVYLQKENIIDESGMPKERFSAEFPKEGPSILRIQQVVRGDSAAYFCASSPPSSPHEQYFGPGTRLTVT.

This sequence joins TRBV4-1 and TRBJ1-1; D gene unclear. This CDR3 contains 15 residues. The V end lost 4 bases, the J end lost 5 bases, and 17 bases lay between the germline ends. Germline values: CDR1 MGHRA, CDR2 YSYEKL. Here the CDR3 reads CASSPPSLRGTEAFF. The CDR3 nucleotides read TGCGCCAGCAGCCCCCCGTCCCTCCGGGGTACTGAAGCTTTCTTT.

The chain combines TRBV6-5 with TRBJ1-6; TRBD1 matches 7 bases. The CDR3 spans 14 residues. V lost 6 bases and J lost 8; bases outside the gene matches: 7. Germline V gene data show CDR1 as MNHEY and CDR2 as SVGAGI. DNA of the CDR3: TGTGCCAGCAGGCGGACAGGAGGTGATTCACCCCTCCACTTT. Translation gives CASRRTGGDSPLHF.

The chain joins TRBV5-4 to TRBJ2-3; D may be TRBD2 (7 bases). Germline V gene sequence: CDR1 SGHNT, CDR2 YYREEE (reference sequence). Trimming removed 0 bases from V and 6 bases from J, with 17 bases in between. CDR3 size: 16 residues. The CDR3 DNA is TGTGCCAGCAGCTTGGTAGGCGGGGGCCGGTCGGATACGCAGTATTTT. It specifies CASSLVGGGRSDTQYF.

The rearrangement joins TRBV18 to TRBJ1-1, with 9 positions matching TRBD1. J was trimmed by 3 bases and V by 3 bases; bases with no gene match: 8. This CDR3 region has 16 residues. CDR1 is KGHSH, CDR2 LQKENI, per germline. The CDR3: CASSPQLTGGHTEAFF. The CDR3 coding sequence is TGTGCCAGCTCACCGCAACTGACAGGGGGTCACACTGAAGCTTTCTTT.

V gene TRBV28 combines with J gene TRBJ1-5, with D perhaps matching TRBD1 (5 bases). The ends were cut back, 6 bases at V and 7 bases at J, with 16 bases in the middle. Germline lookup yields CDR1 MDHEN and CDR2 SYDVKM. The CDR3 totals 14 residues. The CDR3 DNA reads TGTGCCAGCAGGGGGGGAATTCGAGGACAGCCCCAGCATTTT. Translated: CASRGGIRGQPQHF.

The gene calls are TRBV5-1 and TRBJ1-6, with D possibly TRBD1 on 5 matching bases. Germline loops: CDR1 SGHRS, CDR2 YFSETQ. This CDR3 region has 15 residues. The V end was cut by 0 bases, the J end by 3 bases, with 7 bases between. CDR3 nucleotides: TGCGCCAGCAGCTTGGGACAGAGCTATAATTCACCCCTCCACTTT. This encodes CASSLGQSYNSPLHF.

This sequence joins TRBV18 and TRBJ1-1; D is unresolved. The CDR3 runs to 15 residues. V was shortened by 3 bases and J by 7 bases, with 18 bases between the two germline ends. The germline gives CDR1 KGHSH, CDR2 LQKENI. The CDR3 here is CASSPLKERGYEAFF. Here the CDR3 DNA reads TGTGCCAGCTCACCTCTTAAGGAAAGAGGGTATGAAGCTTTCTTT.

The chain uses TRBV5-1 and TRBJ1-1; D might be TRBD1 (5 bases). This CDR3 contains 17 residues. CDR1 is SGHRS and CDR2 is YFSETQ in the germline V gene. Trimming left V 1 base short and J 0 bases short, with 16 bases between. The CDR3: CASSLRRPGRMNTEAFF. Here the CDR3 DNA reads TGCGCCAGCAGCTTGAGGCGGCCAGGGCGGATGAACACTGAAGCTTTCTTT.

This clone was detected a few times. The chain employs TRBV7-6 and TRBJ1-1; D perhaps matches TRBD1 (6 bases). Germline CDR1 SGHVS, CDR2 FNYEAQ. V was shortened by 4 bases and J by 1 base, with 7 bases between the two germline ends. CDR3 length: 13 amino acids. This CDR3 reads CASSWGQNTEAFF. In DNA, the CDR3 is TGTGCCAGCAGCTGGGGACAGAACACTGAAGCTTTCTTT.

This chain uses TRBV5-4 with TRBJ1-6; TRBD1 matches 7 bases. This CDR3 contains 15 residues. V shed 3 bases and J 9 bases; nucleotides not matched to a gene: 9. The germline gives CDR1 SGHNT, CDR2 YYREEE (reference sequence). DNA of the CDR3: TGTGCCAGCAGCTCGACAGGGAGCCATTCTTCACCCCTCCACTTT. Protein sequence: CASSSTGSHSSPLHF.

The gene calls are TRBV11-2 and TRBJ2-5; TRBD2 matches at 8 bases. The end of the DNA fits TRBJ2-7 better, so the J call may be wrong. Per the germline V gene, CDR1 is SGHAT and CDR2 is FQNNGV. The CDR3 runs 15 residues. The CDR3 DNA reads TGTGCCAGCAGCTTGCAGGCTAGCGGGCCCTACGAGCAGTACTTC. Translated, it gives CASSLQASGPYEQYF.

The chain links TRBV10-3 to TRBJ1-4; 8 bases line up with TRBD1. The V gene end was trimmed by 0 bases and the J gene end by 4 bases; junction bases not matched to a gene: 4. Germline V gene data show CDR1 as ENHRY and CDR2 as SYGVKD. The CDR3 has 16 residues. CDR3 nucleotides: TGTGCCATCAGTGAGTCGCAGACAGGGGTTAATGAAAAACTGTTTTTT. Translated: CAISESQTGVNEKLFF.

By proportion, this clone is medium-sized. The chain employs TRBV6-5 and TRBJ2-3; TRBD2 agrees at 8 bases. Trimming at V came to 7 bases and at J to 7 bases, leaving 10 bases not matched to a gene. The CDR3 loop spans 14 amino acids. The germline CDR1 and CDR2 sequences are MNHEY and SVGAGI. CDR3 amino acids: CASKKTSVFYTQYF. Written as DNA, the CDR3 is TGTGCCAGCAAGAAGACTAGCGTCTTTTATACGCAGTATTTT.

The CDR3 nucleotides are TGTGCCAGCAGTGGGGACAGGGTGGATGAAAAACTGTTTTTT. Protein product: CASSGDRVDEKLFF. The rearrangement links TRBV2 to TRBJ1-4; TRBD1 matches at 9 bases. In germline, CDR1 is SNHLY, CDR2 FYNNEI. The junction had 3 bases not matched to a gene; V was cut back by 4 bases and J by 6 bases. This CDR3 contains 14 residues.

CDR3 residues: CASSLGTNPYEQYF. CDR3 bases: TGTGCCAGCAGCTTAGGGACAAACCCTTACGAGCAGTACTTC. This chain joins TRBV7-8 and TRBJ2-7; the D gene is possibly TRBD1 (5 bases). The V gene lost 1 base and the J gene lost 4 bases, with 11 bases spanning the gap. CDR1 SGHVS and CDR2 FQNEAQ come from the germline V gene. There are 14 residues in the CDR3. The whole variable domain, remainder taken from reference TRBV7-8 and TRBJ2-7, is GAGVSQSPRYKVAKRGQDVALRCDPISGHVSLFWYQQALGQGPEFLTYFQNEAQLDKSGLPSDRFFAERPEGSVSTLKIQRTQQEDSAVYLCASSLGTNPYEQYFGPGTRLTVT.